The 29 T cell receptor beta chains below come from one sample, sequenced in a study of cytomegalovirus exposure and HLA in healthy donors. PCR involved 60 Vbeta and 13 Jbeta primers. Generated by immunoSEQ multiplex PCR, the TCRdb table keeps only in-frame clones and is missing some. The data hold fewer than 250,000 clones, with about 80% observed a single time. The sequencing input was PBMCs. The source is a man between 40 and 49 years old in good health and CMV-seropositive.

The chain uses TRBV9 and TRBJ1-1; D unclear. Trimming removed 1 base at V and 10 bases at J, with 17 bases between. CDR1 SGDLS and CDR2 YYNGEE come from the germline V gene. This CDR3 is built from 14 residues. The CDR3 region is CASSVWHGEPSAFF. The CDR3 nucleotides are TGTGCCAGCAGCGTATGGCACGGAGAGCCGTCAGCTTTCTTT.

V usage is TRBV30 and J usage is TRBJ1-1, with a tentative D call TRBD1 (5 bases). This CDR3 comprises 16 residues. In germline, CDR1 is GTSNPN, CDR2 SVGIG (reference sequence). Trimming pared 1 base from V and 5 bases from J, leaving 20 bases between. CDR3 loop: CAWSGGVKISWTEAFF. In DNA form, the CDR3 reads TGTGCCTGGAGTGGGGGGGTCAAAATCTCATGGACTGAAGCTTTCTTT.

This clone was seen just once. One junction end disagrees with the germline gene, perhaps due to a read error. This chain uses TRBV7-9 with TRBJ1-1; D uncertain. CDR3 length equals 12 residues. Per germline, CDR1 SEHNR and CDR2 FQNEAQ (reference sequence). The CDR3 DNA sequence: TGTTCCAGCAACCCGGGTGAGGGTGAAGCTTTCTTT. Its translation is CSSNPGEGEAFF.

This chain uses TRBV5-1 with TRBJ2-3; 9 bases fit TRBD2. CDR1 is SGHRS, CDR2 YFSETQ, per germline. The CDR3 is 16 amino acids. V dropped 0 bases and J dropped 2; count of bases not matched to a gene: 4. The CDR3 DNA follows: TGCGCCAGCAGCTTGGAAGGCGGGAGGGCCACAGATACGCAGTATTTT. Its translation is CASSLEGGRATDTQYF.

This chain connects TRBV2 to TRBJ2-2; 7 bases agree with TRBD2. Trimming removed 6 bases from V and 5 bases from J; junction bases left unmatched: 6. This CDR3 contains 14 residues. Germline-derived CDR1 and CDR2 are SNHLY and FYNNEI. CDR3 in amino acids: CASSLREGTGELFF. The CDR3 nucleotides are TGTGCCAGCAGCCTCAGGGAGGGAACCGGGGAGCTGTTTTTT.

The chain couples TRBV30 to TRBJ1-6; 9 positions match TRBD1. Losses at the gene ends were 4 bases for V and 8 bases for J; bases not matched to a gene: 18. The CDR3 runs to 18 residues. CDR1 GTSNPN and CDR2 SVGIG come from the germline V gene (reference sequence). CDR3 amino acids: CAWTKTLVTGTGHSPLHF. Here the CDR3 DNA reads TGTGCCTGGACCAAAACTCTCGTAACCGGGACAGGGCATTCACCCCTCCACTTT.

The gene calls are TRBV10-2 and TRBJ1-2, with D perhaps matching TRBD1 (5 bases). V lost 2 bases to trimming and J lost 0 bases, with 10 bases between them. CDR3 length: 15 amino acids. Germline V CDR1 and CDR2: WSHSY, SAAADI. This chain's CDR3 is CASSEQGKANYGYTF. The DNA for the CDR3 is TGCGCCAGCAGTGAGCAGGGCAAAGCTAACTATGGCTACACCTTC.

This chain joins TRBV27 and TRBJ2-4; TRBD2 aligns across 8 bases. The V gene end was trimmed by 4 bases and the J gene end by 6 bases; junction bases not matched to a gene: 5. This CDR3 contains 14 residues. Germline CDR1 is MNHEY and CDR2 is SMNVEV (reference sequence). The CDR3 spells CASSSPREGNIQYF. The DNA of the CDR3 is TGTGCCAGCAGTTCTCCCCGGGAGGGAAACATTCAGTACTTC.

The genes are TRBV30 and TRBJ2-7, with D maybe TRBD2 (5 bases). Germline CDR1 and CDR2: GTSNPN and SVGIG (reference sequence). Trimming pared 3 bases from V and 4 bases from J, leaving 10 bases between. The CDR3 contains 12 residues. This CDR3 is CAWSRTGYEQYV. CDR3 coding DNA: TGTGCCTGGAGCCGGACTGGTTACGAGCAGTACGTC.

The chain joins TRBV7-2 to TRBJ1-5; 10 nucleotides agree with TRBD1. Unmatched junction bases numbered 5, after V lost 4 bases and J lost 5 bases. Germline-derived CDR1 and CDR2 are SGHTA and FQGNSA. This CDR3 is built from 15 residues. The CDR3 region has the DNA TGTGCCAGCAGCTACCGACAGGGGGCCGATCAGCCCCAGCATTTT. This sequence encodes CASSYRQGADQPQHF.

The chain is built from TRBV4-2 and TRBJ2-1; 7 bases align to TRBD2. The trim removed 1 base at V and 3 bases at J, leaving 18 bases unmatched. Germline V gene data show CDR1 as LGHNA and CDR2 as YNFKEQ. This CDR3 spans 20 amino acids. CDR3 bases: TGTGCCAGCAGCCAAGGCGAGCGGGAACCGGAGACCTACTACTACAATGAGCAGTTCTTC. It is translated as CASSQGEREPETYYYNEQFF.

This sequence joins TRBV29-1 and TRBJ1-3, with D maybe TRBD1 (5 bases). CDR1 is SQVTM, CDR2 ANQGSEA, per germline. The CDR3 spans 15 residues. V gave up 1 base and J gave up 0 bases, with 10 bases separating them. For the CDR3, the DNA is TGCAGCGTTGAAGGACAGCCTGACTCTGGAAACACCATATATTTT. Translating it yields CSVEGQPDSGNTIYF.

The rearrangement joins TRBV30 to TRBJ1-2; D might be TRBD1 (5 bases). Per the germline V gene, CDR1 is GTSNPN and CDR2 is SVGIG (reference sequence). This CDR3 has 16 residues. Trimming removed 0 bases at V and 0 bases at J, with 14 bases between. As DNA, the CDR3 is TGTGCCTGGAGTGTACTGGGGCGTCTATCTAACTATGGCTACACCTTC. This encodes CAWSVLGRLSNYGYTF.

The chain has TRBV4-2 and TRBJ2-5, with D perhaps matching TRBD2 (6 bases). The CDR3 consists of 14 residues. Per germline, CDR1 LGHNA and CDR2 YNFKEQ. Trimming removed 0 bases from V and 5 bases from J, with 10 bases in between. CDR3 bases: TGTGCCAGCAGCCAAGAGAGGACTATCGAGACCCAGTACTTC. Its translation is CASSQERTIETQYF.

For the CDR3, the DNA is TGTGCCTGGGGTAGGACAGGCCCCTACGAGCAGTACTTC. Encoded protein: CAWGRTGPYEQYF. This chain links TRBV30 with TRBJ2-7; 7 bases line up with TRBD1. CDR1 GTSNPN and CDR2 SVGIG come from the germline V gene (reference sequence). With 5 bases clipped from V and 2 bases from J, the junction kept 6 bases outside the gene matches. The CDR3 is 13 residues long. Full variable domain (rest looked up from reference TRBV30 and TRBJ2-7): SQTIHQWPATLVQPVGSPLSLECTVEGTSNPNLYWYRQAAGRGLQLLFYSVGIGQISSEVPQNLSASRPQDRQFILSSKKLLLSDSGFYLCAWGRTGPYEQYFGPGTRLTVT.

This clone was seen only once. The J gene is TRBJ2-7, the V gene TRBV4-1; 8 bases fit TRBD1. V was clipped by 4 bases and J by 4 bases; unmatched bases: 6. The germline V gene has CDR1 MGHRA and CDR2 YSYEKL. The CDR3 runs 14 residues. CDR3 nucleotides: TGCGCCAGCAGCCCCGGACAGGGCGGGTACGAGCAGTACTTC. As protein: CASSPGQGGYEQYF.

CDR3 bases: TGCGCCAGCAGCTTGGCGAGGGACTCTGGAAACACCATATATTTT. This codes for CASSLARDSGNTIYF. This rearrangement joins TRBV5-1 to TRBJ1-3; D is unclear. Trimming shortened V by 0 bases and J by 0 bases, and 7 bases separated the two germline ends. Germline CDR1 is SGHRS and CDR2 is YFSETQ. There are 15 residues in the CDR3.

V is TRBV5-4 and J is TRBJ2-1; a possible D gene is TRBD1 (6 bases). Germline CDR1 is SGHNT and CDR2 is YYREEE (reference sequence). Deletions cut 7 bases from V and 5 bases from J, with 7 bases between. CDR3 length: 11 residues. The CDR3 region has the DNA TGTGCCAGCTACAGGGACAATGAGCAGTTCTTC. Translated, it gives CASYRDNEQFF. Supplemented by reference TRBV5-4 and TRBJ2-1, the full variable domain reads ETGVTQSPTHLIKTRGQQVTLRCSSQSGHNTVSWYQQALGQGPQFIFQYYREEENGRGNFPPRFSGLQFPNYSSELNVNALELDDSALYLCASYRDNEQFFGPGTRLTVL.

This chain joins TRBV29-1 and TRBJ2-2; 9 nucleotides agree with TRBD2. The CDR3 has 15 amino acids. Germline CDR1 is SQVTM and CDR2 is ANQGSEA. With V trimmed by 4 bases and J by 5 bases, 8 bases remained unmatched. The DNA of the CDR3 is TGCAGCGTTGCTGCGGGAGGGCCGGGGACCGGGGAGCTGTTTTTT. This codes for CSVAAGGPGTGELFF.

This clone has a handful of counts. V and J are TRBV2 and TRBJ2-5, with 8 bases that match TRBD2. Germline V gene sequence: CDR1 SNHLY, CDR2 FYNNEI. This CDR3 region has 13 residues. J was trimmed by 5 bases and V by 8 bases; bases with no gene match: 7. CDR3: CASEPGGRETQYF. CDR3 sequence (DNA): TGTGCCAGCGAACCGGGAGGGAGGGAGACCCAGTACTTC. The whole variable domain, remainder taken from reference TRBV2 and TRBJ2-5, is EPEVTQTPSHQVTQMGQEVILRCVPISNHLYFYWYRQILGQKVEFLVSFYNNEISEKSEIFDDQFSVERPDGSNFTLKIRSTKLEDSAMYFCASEPGGRETQYFGPGTRLLVL.

This clone was counted between two and nine times. J is TRBJ1-2 and V is TRBV19, with TRBD1 identical over 7 bases. CDR3 length: 15 amino acids. Germline-derived CDR1 and CDR2 are LNHDA and SQIVND (reference sequence). The junction had 11 bases not matched to a gene; V was cut back by 4 bases and J by 6 bases. In nucleotides, the CDR3 is TGTGCCAGTAGTACCCCCCGGACAGGACCCAATGGCTACACCTTC. It yields the protein CASSTPRTGPNGYTF.

This chain links TRBV27 with TRBJ1-5, with D maybe TRBD1 (5 bases). V lost 11 bases, J lost 1 base, and 18 bases lay in between. The CDR3 spans 15 residues. Per germline, CDR1 MNHEY and CDR2 SMNVEV (reference sequence). DNA of the CDR3: TGTGCCGCCCCCCCCGGGGGGATGAGCAATCAGCCCCAGCATTTT. Residues: CAAPPGGMSNQPQHF.

J is TRBJ2-1 and V is TRBV29-1, with 12 bases aligning to TRBD2. From germline, CDR1 is SQVTM and CDR2 ANQGSEA. V shed 5 bases and J 0 bases; nucleotides not matched to a gene: 5. The CDR3 extends over 16 amino acids. CDR3 coding DNA: TGCAGCGTTCCTAGCGGGAGGGCGACCTCCTACAATGAGCAGTTCTTC. Translated: CSVPSGRATSYNEQFF.

This chain joins TRBV5-1 and TRBJ1-1, with 7 bases fitting TRBD1. After removal of 2 bases from V and 6 bases from J, the junction contained 7 bases not matched to a gene. Germline V lookup: CDR1 SGHRS, CDR2 YFSETQ. This CDR3 is built from 14 residues. The CDR3: CASSFTGARPEAFF. For the CDR3, the DNA is TGCGCCAGCAGCTTCACAGGGGCCCGCCCTGAAGCTTTCTTT.

V and J are TRBV10-1 and TRBJ2-1; perhaps TRBD2 as D (6 bases). CDR3 length: 15 residues. V was pared by 5 bases and J by 0 bases, with 11 bases between. CDR1 and CDR2 from the germline V gene are WNHNN and SYGVQD (reference sequence). CDR3 amino acids: CASSKVGGSYNEQFF. Here the CDR3 DNA reads TGCGCCAGCAGTAAGGTGGGAGGCTCCTACAATGAGCAGTTCTTC.

This clone was picked up a small number of times. This chain joins TRBV11-3 and TRBJ2-1; 11 nucleotides match TRBD2. The length of the CDR3 is 17 residues. The germline gives CDR1 SGHNT, CDR2 YENEEA. V was pared by 1 base and J by 3 bases, with 5 bases of the junction left unmatched. DNA of the CDR3: TGTGCCAGCAGCTTAGCAGCTAGCGGGAGGAACTACAATGAGCAGTTCTTC. As protein: CASSLAASGRNYNEQFF.

Written as DNA, the CDR3 is TGTGCCAGCAGTTCTCCCTCCGGGAGGGTTGGAGGCTACACCTTC. It is translated as CASSSPSGRVGGYTF. J is TRBJ1-2 and V is TRBV28, with D unresolved. The V gene's germline CDR1 is MDHEN and CDR2 SYDVKM. V was trimmed by 4 bases and J by 8 bases, leaving 20 bases between them. This CDR3 contains 15 residues.

The chain uses TRBV30 and TRBJ1-1; D uncertain. Germline V gives CDR1 GTSNPN, CDR2 SVGIG (reference sequence). Trimming shortened V by 0 bases and J by 1 base, and 6 bases separated the two germline ends. The CDR3 contains 13 residues. As DNA, the CDR3 is TGTGCCTGGAGTGTACAAACGAACACTGAAGCTTTCTTT. It translates to CAWSVQTNTEAFF.

This clone was seen only once. This sequence joins TRBV4-1 and TRBJ2-2; 8 bases fit TRBD2. Germline CDR1 MGHRA, CDR2 YSYEKL. V lost 0 bases to trimming and J lost 4 bases; unmatched junction nucleotides: 4. The CDR3 consists of 16 residues. In DNA, the CDR3 is TGCGCCAGCAGCCAAGAGTCAACTAGCGGCACCGGGGAGCTGTTTTTT. It translates to CASSQESTSGTGELFF.